Detailed here is one T cell receptor beta chain. Its antigen is unknown. Sequence at one end of the junction differs from germline and may be a read error. These data come from a study of T cell repertoires in cytomegalovirus infection. Overall study context: In public TCR beta signatures, there were indications of both CMV infection and matching HLA type. General study points: Individuals carrying CMV plus the relevant HLA were identified by cumulative frequency of public TCR beta families. Clonotype analysis showed dominance of the ex vivo response by HLA-C-restricted CMV-specific TCR beta clonotypes.

This CDR3 region has 14 residues. Germline V lookup: CDR1 MNHEY, CDR2 SVGEGT. MiXCR was run by TCRdb on the reads, yielding one entry per CDR3 protein. Of 200,000 to 250,000 distinct CDR3 sequences in the sample, approximately 40% were seen once. This TCR was sampled from a human donor in good health (CMV status not recorded). Some clones in this sample may be carry-over from other donors' samples. The material sequenced was CD8+ T cells from cultured PBMCs, taken from culture after CMV antigen stimulation. This rearrangement joins TRBV6-2 or TRBV6-3 to TRBJ1-1; D is unresolved. The CDR3 reads CASSYTRLKTEAFF. Here the CDR3 DNA reads TGTGCAAGCAGTTACACAAGACTGAAAACTGAAGCTTTCTTT.